These T cell receptor beta chains were read from a single sample in a study of cytomegalovirus exposure and HLA in healthy donors. Sequenced by immunoSEQ multiplex PCR; TCRdb stores in-frame clones only, minus some. The data contain fewer than 250,000 clones, around 83% of them singletons. The sample was PBMCs. These receptors came from a girl aged 10-17 years in good health and CMV-seronegative. The CDR3 runs from the conserved cysteine through the conserved F or W. The D gene is left open where the match is weak. Where a row states a size, it is once, few, many or the class of an expanded clone; other rows omit it.

>NA|TRBJ2-1|TRBD2|TRBV27
TGTGCCAGCAGGACGAGCGGGACCTCCTACAATGAGCAGTTCTTC
CASRTSGTSYNEQFF
>NA|TRBJ2-6|NA|TRBV19
TGTGCCACCGGGACACCCAGCTCTGGGGCCAACGTCCTGACTTTC
CATGTPSSGANVLTF
>NA|TRBJ2-5|NA|TRBV30
TGTGCCTGGAAAGCGGACCAAGAGACCCAGTACTTC
CAWKADQETQYF
>NA|TRBJ2-1|TRBD2|TRBV2
TGTGCCAGCAGTGAAAGCGGGACCTCCTACAATGAGCAGTTCTTC
CASSESGTSYNEQFF
>NA|TRBJ2-5|NA|TRBV4-2
TGTGCCAGCAGCCAAACAGGGCAAGAGACCCAGTACTTC
CASSQTGQETQYF
>NA|TRBJ2-3|NA|TRBV10-3
TGTGCCATCAGTGCGGTGCGTGGGGGGAAGCCAGATACGCAGTATTTT
CAISAVRGGKPDTQYF
>NA|TRBJ2-3|NA|TRBV2
TGTGCCAGCAGTAGGGGGGGCGGCACAGATACGCAGTATTTT
CASSRGGGTDTQYF
>NA|TRBJ1-1|NA|TRBV28
TGTGCCAGCAACTACGGGACTGGAGCTTTCTTT
CASNYGTGAFF
>once|TRBJ1-5|TRBD1|TRBV2
TGTGCCAGCAGTGAAGCGCTTCGTACAGGGGATCAGCCCCAGCATTTT
CASSEALRTGDQPQHF
>NA|TRBJ2-2|NA|TRBV9
TGTGCCAGCAGCGTAGCTTGGTCGCTAGTCGACGGGGAGCTGTTTTTT
CASSVAWSLVDGELFF
>NA|TRBJ1-1|NA|TRBV27
TGTGCCAGCAGTTTATCCAGGAAGCACACTGAAGCTTTCTTT
CASSLSRKHTEAFF
>NA|TRBJ1-4|NA|TRBV15
TGTGCCACCAGCAGGGCAGTGCTGGACCAAGGAGGAAAACTGTTTTTT
CATSRAVLDQGGKLFF
>NA|TRBJ2-2|NA|TRBV9
TGTGCCAGCAGCGTAGCTGGGGAGGTAGACACCGGGGAGCTGTTTTTT
CASSVAGEVDTGELFF
>NA|TRBJ2-7|TRBD2|TRBV11-3
TGTGCCAGCAGCCCTAAGGCAAGCGGGAGCAATCGTAAGCAGTACTTC
CASSPKASGSNRKQYF
>NA|TRBJ2-7|NA|TRBV4-2
TGTGCCAGCAGCCAACCGACAGGATCCTACGAGCAGTACTTC
CASSQPTGSYEQYF
>NA|TRBJ1-1|NA|TRBV10-3
TGTGCCATCAGGGTACAGGGTCGTAGGAACACTGAAGCTTTCTTT
CAIRVQGRRNTEAFF
>NA|TRBJ2-1|TRBD2|TRBV5-1
TGCGCCAGCAGCCTTCCGCTAGCGGGGGAATACAATGAGCAGTTCTTC
CASSLPLAGEYNEQFF
>NA|TRBJ2-7|TRBD1|TRBV29-1
TGCAGCGTTGACGATGGACAGGGCCTCTACGAGCAGTACTTC
CSVDDGQGLYEQYF
>NA|TRBJ1-6|TRBD1|TRBV2
TGTGCCAGCAGTGAAACCGGGACAGAGGGTTTTAATTCACCCCTCCACTTT
CASSETGTEGFNSPLHF
>NA|TRBJ2-5|NA|TRBV7-2
TGTGCCAGCAGCTTATACCTCCCAGCTGGGAGGGAGACCCAGTACTTC
CASSLYLPAGRETQYF
>NA|TRBJ2-3|NA|TRBV6-6
TGTGCCAGCAGTTACTCGAGAGTAGATACGCAGTATTTT
CASSYSRVDTQYF
>NA|TRBJ2-1|TRBD1|TRBV30
TGTGCCTGGAGTAGGTCGGTGCTCCCCAGGGGGAATGAGCAGTTCTTC
CAWSRSVLPRGNEQFF
>NA|TRBJ1-1|NA|TRBV7-9
TGTGCCAGCAGCTTAATAGTAGAGAACACTGAAGCTTTCTTT
CASSLIVENTEAFF
>NA|TRBJ2-6|NA|TRBV7-3
TGTGCCAGCAGCCCCCCCACCAACGTCCTGACTTTC
CASSPPTNVLTF
>NA|TRBJ2-3|TRBD2|TRBV25-1
TGTGCCAGCAGCCGACTGACTAGCGGGGGGACAGATACGCAGTATTTT
CASSRLTSGGTDTQYF
>NA|TRBJ1-2|NA|TRBV4-1
TGCGCCAGCAGTCAAGGGACCGGGACTGCATATGGCTACACCTTC
CASSQGTGTAYGYTF
>NA|TRBJ2-1|NA|TRBV28
TGTGCCAGCAGTTTCATCGGGGTTTTGGACAATGAGCAGTTCTTC
CASSFIGVLDNEQFF
>NA|TRBJ2-3|NA|TRBV11-2
TGTGCCAGCAGCTTCCGAGTCGGGGCAGATACGCAGTATTTT
CASSFRVGADTQYF
>NA|TRBJ2-7|NA|TRBV5-1
TGCGCCACCCGGGGAGACTCCTACGAGCAGTACTTC
CATRGDSYEQYF
>NA|TRBJ2-7|TRBD1|TRBV5-4
TGTGCCAGCAGATCGGACAGGAGAGACGAGCAGTACTTC
CASRSDRRDEQYF
>NA|TRBJ2-1|NA|TRBV7-8
TGTGCCAGCAGCTTTTTAGCGGTAGAGCAGTTCTTC
CASSFLAVEQFF
>NA|TRBJ1-4|TRBD1|TRBV5-4
TGTGCCAGCAGCCCAAAGACAGGGACCGAAAAACTGTTTTTT
CASSPKTGTEKLFF
>NA|TRBJ2-2|NA|TRBV2
TGTGCCAGCAGTAACCGTCGGACCGGGGTCACCGGGGAGCTGTTTTTT
CASSNRRTGVTGELFF
>NA|TRBJ1-6|NA|TRBV27
TGTGCCAGCAGGAACACGGGACAAAATTCACCCCTCCACTTT
CASRNTGQNSPLHF
>few|TRBJ1-1|TRBD1|TRBV19
TGTGCCAGTAGGAGGACAGGGGGCTTTATCTCTGAAGCTTTCTTT
CASRRTGGFISEAFF
>NA|TRBJ2-7|NA|TRBV6-1
TGTGCCAGCAGTGAAATAGGCAGGGTGTACGAGCAGTACTTC
CASSEIGRVYEQYF
>NA|TRBJ2-2|NA|TRBV18
TGTGCCAGCTCACCCATCAAGTTTAGCGGGGAGCTGTTTTTT
CASSPIKFSGELFF
>NA|TRBJ2-7|TRBD2|TRBV5-1
TGCGCCAGCAGCAGCGGGGACGAGCAGTACTTC
CASSSGDEQYF
>NA|TRBJ2-3|TRBD1|TRBV2
TGTGCCAGCAAAACTGACAGGGGGTTTAAGTATTTT
CASKTDRGFKYF
>NA|TRBJ1-6|NA|TRBV5-5
TGTGCCAGCAGCTTCAGGGTTAGACGCTCACCCCTCCACTTT
CASSFRVRRSPLHF
>once|TRBJ1-5|NA|TRBV9
TGTGCCAGCAGCGTAGGAGGGGAGGGCAATCAGCCCCAGCATTTT
CASSVGGEGNQPQHF
>NA|TRBJ1-2|NA|TRBV30
TGTGCCTGGGTCCCACTACTGGGTTCAGGGAACACCTTC
CAWVPLLGSGNTF
>NA|TRBJ2-1|TRBD2|TRBV28
TGTGCCAGCAGTTTGGGGGGGGGACAGTTCTTC
CASSLGGGQFF
>NA|TRBJ2-2|TRBD2|TRBV7-7
TGTGCTAGCAGCCCCCGACTAGCGGGCACCGGGGAGCTGTTTTTT
CASSPRLAGTGELFF
>few|TRBJ1-5|NA|TRBV6-6
TGTGCCAGCGCCAACCGTCAGGGGTATAGCAATCAGCCCCAGCATTTT
CASANRQGYSNQPQHF
>once|TRBJ2-1|TRBD2|TRBV4-1
TGCGCCAGCAGCCGCAAGCGGGAGCGGGAGGGCCCGGGAAATGAGCAGTTCTTC
CASSRKREREGPGNEQFF
>few|TRBJ1-1|NA|TRBV7-9
TGTGCCAGCAGCTTAGCGATTGGGTCGGGAAACACTGAAGCTTTCTTT
CASSLAIGSGNTEAFF
>NA|TRBJ1-6|NA|TRBV28
TGTGCCAGCAGTTTATGGACAGTCGGCAATAATTCACCCCTCCACTTT
CASSLWTVGNNSPLHF
>NA|TRBJ1-5|NA|TRBV30
TGTGCCTGGAGTTTTTCGACGAGGAATCAGCCCCAGCATTTT
CAWSFSTRNQPQHF
>NA|TRBJ1-6|NA|TRBV4-3
TGCGCCAGCAGCCAAGAATTGCGATCACCCCTCCACTTT
CASSQELRSPLHF
>NA|TRBJ1-5|NA|TRBV6-1
TGTGCCAGCAGTGAATGGGCGACAGGTAATCAGCCCCAGCATTTT
CASSEWATGNQPQHF
>NA|TRBJ2-3|TRBD2|TRBV7-2
TGTGCCAGCAGAGTAGCGGGGGGGGGACAAGATACGCAGTATTTT
CASRVAGGGQDTQYF
>NA|TRBJ2-7|TRBD2|TRBV19
TGTGCCAGTAGTATCGGCGGGAGAGTCTTCTACGAGCAGTACTTC
CASSIGGRVFYEQYF
>NA|TRBJ1-2|TRBD1|TRBV19
TGTGCCAGTAGTGCAGGGACAGGGGATGGCTACACCTTC
CASSAGTGDGYTF
>few|TRBJ1-2|NA|TRBV7-2
TGTGCCAGCAGCCTCTATCGACAGCGCCGCACGTGGTCTGGCTACACCTTC
CASSLYRQRRTWSGYTF
>NA|TRBJ2-3|TRBD2|TRBV13
TGTGCCAGCAGCCTCCCTAGCGGGAGTTCGGATACGCAGTATTTT
CASSLPSGSSDTQYF
>NA|TRBJ2-7|TRBD2|TRBV28
TGTGCCAGCAGTTTACTTACTAGCGGAATCTCCTACGAGCAGTACTTC
CASSLLTSGISYEQYF
>NA|TRBJ2-1|TRBD2|TRBV28
TGTGCCAGCAGCCGAGGACTAGCGGGAGGGCTCGGTGAGCAGTTCTTC
CASSRGLAGGLGEQFF
>NA|TRBJ1-5|NA|TRBV28
TGTGCCAGCAGAGGCAGGGTCAATCAGCCCCAGCATTTT
CASRGRVNQPQHF